The 21 T cell receptor beta chains below were found in one sample sequenced in a study of cytomegalovirus exposure and HLA in healthy donors. The PCR employed 60 Vbeta primers together with 13 Jbeta primers. Generated by immunoSEQ multiplex PCR, the TCRdb table keeps only in-frame clones and is missing some. The repertoire holds approximately 97,000 clones, roughly three quarters seen once, with about 3.5% in the top ten. What was sequenced was PBMCs. All receptors derive from a male donor in good health and CMV-seropositive.

This clone was observed a handful of times. The genes are TRBV19 and TRBJ1-1; tentative D call: TRBD1 (5 bases). Trimming cost V 7 bases and J 1 base, with 13 bases left between them. Germline values: CDR1 LNHDA, CDR2 SQIVND (reference sequence). This CDR3 comprises 14 residues. The CDR3 nucleotides are TGTGCCAGTATATCGGCAGGGCAGAACACTGAAGCTTTCTTT. This sequence encodes CASISAGQNTEAFF.

This clone has only one observation. This chain connects TRBV7-2 to TRBJ1-5, with D tentatively TRBD1 (5 bases). Between the trimmed V and J ends, which lost 5 bases and 0 bases, there was a span of 8 bases. This CDR3 is 14 amino acids long. CDR1 and CDR2 (germline): SGHTA, FQGNSA. CDR3 in amino acids: CASSPDSSNQPQHF. CDR3 sequence (DNA): TGTGCCAGCAGCCCTGACAGTAGCAATCAGCCCCAGCATTTT. The whole variable domain, filled in from reference TRBV7-2 and TRBJ1-5, reads GAGVSQSPSNKVTEKGKDVELRCDPISGHTALYWYRQSLGQGLEFLIYFQGNSAPDKSGLPSDRFSAERTGGSVSTLTIQRTQQEDSAVYLCASSPDSSNQPQHFGDGTRLSIL.

V and J are TRBV30 and TRBJ1-5; TRBD1 matches 8 bases. J gave up 0 bases and V 0 bases, and 13 bases lay outside the gene matches. The CDR3 extends over 19 amino acids. Germline-derived CDR1 and CDR2 are GTSNPN and SVGIG (reference sequence). The CDR3 sequence is CAWSVHGDRISYSNQPQHF. Here the CDR3 DNA reads TGTGCCTGGAGTGTACATGGGGACAGGATTTCCTATAGCAATCAGCCCCAGCATTTT. The entire variable domain, with the rest obtained from reference TRBV30 and TRBJ1-5, is as follows: SQTIHQWPATLVQPVGSPLSLECTVEGTSNPNLYWYRQAAGRGLQLLFYSVGIGQISSEVPQNLSASRPQDRQFILSSKKLLLSDSGFYLCAWSVHGDRISYSNQPQHFGDGTRLSIL.

Here the CDR3 reads CASSVVTGGRETQYF. Written as DNA, the CDR3 is TGTGCCAGCAGCGTAGTGACAGGGGGAAGAGAGACCCAGTACTTC. V is TRBV9 and J is TRBJ2-5, with 9 bases aligning to TRBD1. This CDR3 has 15 amino acids. Germline CDR1 is SGDLS and CDR2 is YYNGEE. V was pared by 0 bases and J by 4 bases, with 4 bases of the junction left unmatched.

The rearrangement joins TRBV7-2 to TRBJ1-2, with D perhaps matching TRBD1 (6 bases). The CDR3 consists of 13 residues. Germline V gene data show CDR1 as SGHTA and CDR2 as FQGNSA. Trimming shortened V by 5 bases and J by 5 bases, and 12 bases separated the two germline ends. The CDR3 sequence is CASSVGDIYGYTF. CDR3 coding DNA: TGTGCCAGCAGCGTCGGGGACATATATGGCTACACCTTC. Full variable domain (remainder filled in from reference TRBV7-2 and TRBJ1-2): GAGVSQSPSNKVTEKGKDVELRCDPISGHTALYWYRQSLGQGLEFLIYFQGNSAPDKSGLPSDRFSAERTGGSVSTLTIQRTQQEDSAVYLCASSVGDIYGYTFGSGTRLTVV.

V usage is TRBV29-1 and J usage is TRBJ2-7, with TRBD1 identical over 7 bases. Germline values: CDR1 SQVTM, CDR2 ANQGSEA. V dropped 4 bases and J dropped 3; count of bases not matched to a gene: 6. This CDR3 spans 13 amino acids. In DNA form, the CDR3 reads TGCAGCGTTGCGAGGGGGCAGGGCTACGAGCAGTACTTC. It is translated as CSVARGQGYEQYF.

The chain uses TRBV4-2 and TRBJ1-2; D may be TRBD1 (6 bases). CDR3 length equals 14 residues. The V and J ends lost 1 base and 5 bases respectively, with 11 bases between them. CDR1 and CDR2 (germline): LGHNA, YNFKEQ. In nucleotides, the CDR3 is TGTGCCAGCAGCCAAGCCTGGGACACTTATGGCTACACCTTC. Protein product: CASSQAWDTYGYTF.

The chain is built from TRBV19 and TRBJ1-4, with TRBD1 matching over 8 bases. CDR1 and CDR2 (germline): LNHDA, SQIVND (reference sequence). J gave up 2 bases and V 2 bases, and 13 bases lay outside the gene matches. The CDR3 consists of 19 residues. CDR3 loop: CASSITRPGGASTNEKLFF. In DNA form, the CDR3 reads TGTGCCAGTAGTATAACCCGGCCAGGGGGCGCGTCGACTAATGAAAAACTGTTTTTT. Full variable domain (missing parts from reference TRBV19 and TRBJ1-4): DGGITQSPKYLFRKEGQNVTLSCEQNLNHDAMYWYRQDPGQGLRLIYYSQIVNDFQKGDIAEGYSVSREKKESFPLTVTSAQKNPTAFYLCASSITRPGGASTNEKLFFGSGTQLSVL.

The rearrangement uses TRBV2 and TRBJ2-7; TRBD1 agrees at 10 bases. J lost 3 bases, V lost 5 bases, and 4 bases had no gene match. The CDR3 has 14 residues. Germline V lookup: CDR1 SNHLY, CDR2 FYNNEI. CDR3 residues: CASSRTGGNYEQYF. The CDR3 bases are TGTGCCAGCAGTCGGACAGGGGGTAACTACGAGCAGTACTTC.

The chain combines TRBV7-2 with TRBJ1-6, with D tentatively TRBD1 (6 bases). The V gene lost 4 bases and the J gene lost 5 bases, with 9 bases spanning the gap. CDR1 SGHTA and CDR2 FQGNSA come from the germline V gene. The CDR3 runs 14 residues. The CDR3 sequence: CASSYGQHNSPLHF. The CDR3 DNA sequence: TGTGCCAGCAGCTACGGACAGCATAATTCACCCCTCCACTTT. Supplemented by reference TRBV7-2 and TRBJ1-6, the full variable domain reads GAGVSQSPSNKVTEKGKDVELRCDPISGHTALYWYRQSLGQGLEFLIYFQGNSAPDKSGLPSDRFSAERTGGSVSTLTIQRTQQEDSAVYLCASSYGQHNSPLHFGNGTRLTVT.

V gene TRBV7-9 combines with J gene TRBJ1-1, with 10 bases that match TRBD1. Germline CDR1 SEHNR, CDR2 FQNEAQ (reference sequence). The CDR3 spans 15 residues. V shed 1 base and J 6 bases; nucleotides not matched to a gene: 5. CDR3 residues: CASSLVGQGGSEAFF. CDR3 DNA sequence: TGTGCCAGCAGCTTAGTTGGACAGGGGGGCTCTGAAGCTTTCTTT.

CDR3 coding DNA: TGTGCCAGCAGCTTGTTAGGGGCAGGGGGTGGCTATGGCTACACCTTC. It codes for CASSLLGAGGGYGYTF. This sequence joins TRBV5-4 and TRBJ1-2; TRBD1 agrees at 7 bases. This CDR3 is 16 amino acids long. CDR1 and CDR2 from the germline V gene are SGHNT and YYREEE (reference sequence). Trimming cost V 1 base and J 4 bases; bases outside gene matches: 10.

The chain joins TRBV27 to TRBJ2-5; tentatively, D is TRBD2 (5 bases). The CDR3 totals 13 residues. V gave up 3 bases and J gave up 5 bases, with 10 bases separating them. Germline-derived CDR1 and CDR2 are MNHEY and SMNVEV (reference sequence). CDR3 bases: TGTGCCAGCAGTTTGCGGACTTGGGAGACCCAGTACTTC. Protein: CASSLRTWETQYF.

As for this clone: At one of its ends the junction is not consistent with the germline gene, which may arise from a read error. In the same sample, other DNA sequences code for this CDR3. The chain joins TRBV4-2 to TRBJ1-4, with a tentative D call TRBD1 (6 bases). From germline, CDR1 is LGHNA and CDR2 YNFKEQ. This CDR3 has 15 residues. DNA of the CDR3: TGTGCCAGCAGTCAAGGGAAGAGGACAGTTGAAAAACTGTTTTTT. It is translated as CASSQGKRTVEKLFF.

The chain carries TRBV30 and TRBJ1-5; the D gene is possibly TRBD1 (6 bases). The CDR3 consists of 13 residues. The germline gives CDR1 GTSNPN, CDR2 SVGIG (reference sequence). Trimming removed 3 bases at V and 4 bases at J, with 10 bases between. The CDR3 DNA reads TGTGCCTGGAGAGGAACAGGGAATCAGCCCCAGCATTTT. This sequence encodes CAWRGTGNQPQHF. The full variable domain, its missing parts supplied by reference TRBV30 and TRBJ1-5, is SQTIHQWPATLVQPVGSPLSLECTVEGTSNPNLYWYRQAAGRGLQLLFYSVGIGQISSEVPQNLSASRPQDRQFILSSKKLLLSDSGFYLCAWRGTGNQPQHFGDGTRLSIL.

The chain employs TRBV7-2 and TRBJ1-1; D gene uncertain. The CDR3 runs 13 residues. Trimming stripped 1 base from V and 3 bases from J, with 6 bases between. CDR1 SGHTA and CDR2 FQGNSA come from the germline V gene. The CDR3 DNA follows: TGTGCCAGCAGCTTAGAGGGAGACACTGAAGCTTTCTTT. It codes for CASSLEGDTEAFF.

J is TRBJ1-5 and V is TRBV29-1, with D possibly TRBD1 on 5 matching bases. V was pared by 3 bases and J by 2 bases, with 14 bases between. The germline gives CDR1 SQVTM, CDR2 ANQGSEA. CDR3 length: 15 amino acids. The CDR3, as DNA: TGCAGCGTTGACATGGGGGGGGAAGGCAATCAGCCCCAGCATTTT. Its protein is CSVDMGGEGNQPQHF.

Here the CDR3 DNA reads TGCGCCAGCAGACTAGCGGGGGGGAACACCGGGGAGCTGTTTTTT. Its protein is CASRLAGGNTGELFF. J is TRBJ2-2 and V is TRBV5-1; 12 nucleotides agree with TRBD2. The V gene end was trimmed by 5 bases and the J gene end by 1 base; junction bases not matched to a gene: 0. Germline CDR1 and CDR2: SGHRS and YFSETQ. CDR3 length: 15 residues. Full variable domain (outside the CDR3, taken from reference TRBV5-1 and TRBJ2-2): KAGVTQTPRYLIKTRGQQVTLSCSPISGHRSVSWYQQTPGQGLQFLFEYFSETQRNKGNFPGRFSGRQFSNSRSEMNVSTLELGDSALYLCASRLAGGNTGELFFGEGSRLTVL.

The V call is TRBV25-1, the J call TRBJ2-3; D is uncertain. V was clipped by 2 bases and J by 2 bases, with 8 bases between them. Per germline, CDR1 MGHDK and CDR2 SYGVNS. The length of the CDR3 is 14 residues. CDR3 in DNA: TGTGCCAGCAGTGAAGAGGCCCTCACAGATACGCAGTATTTT. Encoded protein: CASSEEALTDTQYF.

The chain joins TRBV7-3 to TRBJ1-6; tentative D call: TRBD1 (6 bases). The CDR3 is 13 residues long. Trimming stripped 5 bases from V and 7 bases from J, with 9 bases between. Germline V CDR1 and CDR2: SGHTA, FQGTGA. CDR3 region: CASSPGQNSPLHF. As DNA, the CDR3 is TGTGCCAGCAGCCCAGGACAGAATTCACCCCTCCACTTT.

In its sample, this clone was seen a few times. The CDR3 DNA reads TGTGCCAGCAGCTTAGATCCGGGGGTGAACACTGAAGCTTTCTTT. It specifies CASSLDPGVNTEAFF. The chain joins TRBV7-2 to TRBJ1-1; TRBD1 is a possible D gene (5 bases). V gave up 1 base and J gave up 0 bases, with 9 bases separating them. The CDR3 runs 15 residues. From germline, CDR1 is SGHTA and CDR2 FQGNSA.